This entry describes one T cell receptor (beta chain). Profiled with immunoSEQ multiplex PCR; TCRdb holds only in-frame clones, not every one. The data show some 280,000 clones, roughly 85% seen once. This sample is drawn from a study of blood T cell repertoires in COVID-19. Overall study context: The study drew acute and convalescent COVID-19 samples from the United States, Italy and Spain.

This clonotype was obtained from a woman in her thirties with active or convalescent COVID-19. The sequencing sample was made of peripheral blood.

CDR3 region: CAWSAGGSPTSNSPLHF. CDR3 DNA sequence: TGTGCCTGGAGTGCAGGCGGGAGCCCCACGTCCAATTCACCCCTCCACTTT. This sequence joins TRBV30 and TRBJ1-6, with no clear D. Germline V lookup: CDR1 GTSNPN, CDR2 SVGIG (reference sequence). This CDR3 region has 17 residues. V dropped 1 base and J dropped 7 bases, with 20 bases sitting between them.